This TCR beta chain was identified in a study of cytomegalovirus exposure and HLA in healthy donors. Turning to the study itself: Among several hundred genotyped donors, around 77% fell in the Caucasian-associated ancestry cluster.

At collection, donors were nominally healthy, but unrecorded immune exposures were probable. Primers for the PCR totalled 60 Vbeta and 13 Jbeta. How the authors handled the data: As a later analysis found, there were around 86 million unique TCR beta chains, of which 8.5 million to 13 million were shared. Libraries were prepared by immunoSEQ multiplex PCR; TCRdb keeps only in-frame clonotypes and omits some of them. The D gene and trimming were derived from the DNA, and the V and J assignments and clone size from that table. The sample totals around 130,000 clones. The receptor's source is a woman aged 55-69 years in good health and CMV-seronegative. What was sequenced was PBMCs.

In DNA form, the CDR3 reads TGCGCCAGCAGCGATTCCGGGACTAGCGGGAGCTACAATGAGCAGTTCTTC. It translates to CASSDSGTSGSYNEQFF. This chain links TRBV5-1 with TRBJ2-1, with 14 bases aligning to TRBD2. The CDR3 runs to 17 residues. Germline CDR1 and CDR2: SGHRS and YFSETQ. V shed 4 bases, J shed 3 bases, and the junction held 6 bases outside the gene matches.